The source of this T cell receptor beta chain is a study of CD8 T cells in ankylosing spondylitis. There are a few counts of this clonotype. Trimming took 5 bases from V and 4 from J, leaving 14 bases between them. The CDR3 loop spans 14 amino acids. Per germline, CDR1 SGHTA and CDR2 FQGNSA. Via MiXCR, TCRdb re-called the 5' RACE reads, giving one row per CDR3 protein. The sample shows about 250,000 distinct CDR3 sequences, roughly 32% of them seen only once. This receptor was obtained from a male donor with ankylosing spondylitis or in good health (not recorded which). The specimen sequenced was blood, either unsorted or a sorted T cell fraction (not recorded which). V and J are TRBV7-2 and TRBJ1-1; D is unresolved. DNA for the CDR3: TGTGCCAGCAGCGTTCAGGTCCCCAGCACTGAAGCTTTCTTT. Protein sequence: CASSVQVPSTEAFF.